A single sample is the source of the 21 T cell receptor beta chains below, sequenced in a study of T cells after yellow fever vaccination. One entry per CDR3 protein, called by TCRdb with MiXCR from the 5' RACE reads. The sample lists around 50,000 distinct CDR3 sequences; roughly 7% were seen once. The sample was CD8+ T cells sorted from PBMCs, taken approximately 15 days after the first yellow fever vaccination. The receptor source for this set is a man younger than 35 who received the YFV17D yellow fever vaccine.

This clonotype was seen repeatedly, ten times or more. The chain employs TRBV4-3 and TRBJ2-5; D not resolved. The ends were cut back, 0 bases at V and 7 bases at J, with 6 bases in the middle. Germline CDR1 LGHNA, CDR2 YSLEER. This CDR3 contains 12 residues. The CDR3 loop reads CASSQEPATQYF. The CDR3, as DNA: TGCGCCAGCAGCCAAGAGCCAGCGACCCAGTACTTC.

This clonotype was seen repeatedly, ten times or more. The gene calls are TRBV7-3 and TRBJ2-1; D unclear. Germline CDR1 is SGHTA and CDR2 is FQGTGA. The CDR3 sequence is 15 residues long. Trimming cost V 2 bases and J 6 bases, with 14 bases left between them. The DNA of the CDR3 is TGTGCCAGCAGCTTATCGGTTACCCGGGCCAATGAGCAGTTCTTC. Protein sequence: CASSLSVTRANEQFF.

V is TRBV5-1 and J is TRBJ1-6; 8 bases agree with TRBD1. This CDR3 comprises 14 residues. Germline V gene data show CDR1 as SGHRS and CDR2 as YFSETQ. With 4 bases clipped from V and 6 bases from J, the junction kept 3 bases outside the gene matches. CDR3 region: CASSQGQVNSPLHF. Here the CDR3 DNA reads TGCGCCAGCAGCCAGGGACAGGTTAATTCACCCCTCCACTTT.

Ten or more counts support this clonotype. CDR3 nucleotide sequence: TGTGCCAGCAGTTACGCAAGTAGTTACACTGAAGCTTTCTTT. It is translated as CASSYASSYTEAFF. This chain links TRBV6-5 with TRBJ1-1, with D hard to call. Trimming stripped 2 bases from V and 3 bases from J, with 10 bases between. This CDR3 has 14 residues. Germline lookup yields CDR1 MNHEY and CDR2 SVGAGI.

This clonotype appeared many times. The chain links TRBV6-5 to TRBJ1-6; D possibly corresponds to TRBD1 (5 bases). Trimming stripped 6 bases from V and 10 bases from J, with 10 bases between. CDR1 is MNHEY and CDR2 is SVGAGI in the germline V gene. The CDR3 contains 12 residues. The CDR3 DNA sequence: TGTGCCAGCAGCCCAGGGAAATCACCCCTCCACTTT. Amino acid sequence: CASSPGKSPLHF.

The sample holds many counts of this clonotype. This chain links TRBV6-5 with TRBJ1-1, with TRBD1 matching 9 bases. Germline V gene sequence: CDR1 MNHEY, CDR2 SVGAGI. J gave up 2 bases and V 2 bases, and 9 bases lay outside the gene matches. This CDR3 is built from 17 residues. The CDR3 DNA reads as TGTGCCAGCAGTTACGGACAGGGGTTTTTCGGAAACACTGAAGCTTTCTTT. It codes for CASSYGQGFFGNTEAFF.

At least ten counts were recorded for this clonotype. The chain carries TRBV9 and TRBJ2-3; D perhaps matches TRBD1 (6 bases). The CDR3 has 15 residues. From germline, CDR1 is SGDLS and CDR2 YYNGEE. Trimming shortened V by 3 bases and J by 1 base, and 12 bases separated the two germline ends. CDR3 loop: CASSENYRGTDTQYF. The CDR3 DNA sequence: TGTGCCAGCAGCGAGAACTACAGGGGCACAGATACGCAGTATTTT.

There are a few counts of this clonotype. The chain carries TRBV15 and TRBJ2-3; unclear D gene. The CDR3 is 14 residues long. V lost 2 bases and J 3 bases, leaving 9 bases between the germline ends. Looked up from germline, CDR1 is LNHNV and CDR2 is YYDKDF (reference sequence). The CDR3 region is CATSRHRATDTQYF. Here the CDR3 DNA reads TGTGCCACCAGCAGACACCGAGCGACAGATACGCAGTATTTT. The full variable domain, completed using reference TRBV15 and TRBJ2-3, is DAMVIQNPRYQVTQFGKPVTLSCSQTLNHNVMYWYQQKSSQAPKLLFHYYDKDFNNEADTPDNFQSRRPNTSFCFLDIRSPGLGDTAMYLCATSRHRATDTQYFGPGTRLTVL.

This clonotype was picked up a small number of times. The J gene is TRBJ2-7, the V gene TRBV3-1, with 8 bases lining up with TRBD2. CDR1 is LGHDT and CDR2 is YNNKEL in the germline V gene (reference sequence). The CDR3 is made up of 12 amino acids. V lost 9 bases and J lost 6; bases outside the gene matches: 7. The CDR3 DNA is TGTGCCAGTCGGGGGGGCCCTTTCGAGCAGTACTTC. Protein product: CASRGGPFEQYF.

This clonotype was observed at least ten times. The V call is TRBV6-5, the J call TRBJ2-2; 7 bases are shared with TRBD2. Germline assignment: CDR1 MNHEY and CDR2 SVGAGI. The CDR3 is 17 amino acids. V dropped 2 bases and J dropped 4; count of bases not matched to a gene: 10. CDR3 nucleotides: TGTGCCAGCAGTTACGGGGCGGGACGGGGGGTCACCGGGGAGCTGTTTTTT. This codes for CASSYGAGRGVTGELFF.

This clonotype was picked up many times. The chain links TRBV4-2 to TRBJ1-6, with D hard to call. CDR1 is LGHNA, CDR2 YNFKEQ, per germline. V lost 1 base and J 8 bases, leaving 9 bases between the germline ends. The CDR3 is 14 amino acids. CDR3 sequence reads: CASSQGQYYSPLHF. Here the CDR3 DNA reads TGTGCCAGCAGCCAAGGGCAGTACTATTCACCCCTCCACTTT.

Ten or more counts support this clonotype. The gene calls are TRBV5-1 and TRBJ1-5, with D perhaps matching TRBD1 (5 bases). V was pared by 2 bases and J by 4 bases, with 10 bases between. Germline loops: CDR1 SGHRS, CDR2 YFSETQ. The CDR3 sequence is 14 residues long. The CDR3 DNA reads as TGCGCCAGCAGCTTAGGGACGGGAAATCAGCCCCAGCATTTT. Encoded protein: CASSLGTGNQPQHF.

This clonotype has a count of ten or more. The rearrangement links TRBV4-3 to TRBJ2-2, with D hard to call. The V end was cut by 8 bases, the J end by 3 bases, with 7 bases between. CDR3 length equals 12 residues. Germline CDR1 and CDR2: LGHNA and YSLEER. The CDR3 DNA is TGCGCCAGCCGGGTAGACACCGGGGAGCTGTTTTTT. Its translation: CASRVDTGELFF.

The table lists this clonotype with many counts. V usage is TRBV28 and J usage is TRBJ2-1, with a possible D match to TRBD2 (6 bases). Germline CDR1 MDHEN, CDR2 SYDVKM. Trimming took 1 base from V and 6 from J, leaving 13 bases between them. This CDR3 region has 15 residues. CDR3 residues: CASSLSGVGFNEQFF. The CDR3 bases are TGTGCCAGCAGTTTATCGGGGGTTGGGTTCAATGAGCAGTTCTTC.

This clonotype was observed at least ten times. The V gene is TRBV28, the J gene TRBJ2-1, with D unclear. From germline, CDR1 is MDHEN and CDR2 SYDVKM. Trimming left V 7 bases short and J 8 bases short, with 15 bases between. The CDR3 consists of 13 residues. CDR3 nucleotides: TGTGCCAGCAACATCGACGTGGGGTATGAGCAGTTCTTC. It yields the protein CASNIDVGYEQFF.

This clonotype occurred many times. V and J are TRBV15 and TRBJ2-5; D gene ambiguous. Germline assignment: CDR1 LNHNV and CDR2 YYDKDF (reference sequence). V dropped 1 base and J dropped 3 bases, with 6 bases sitting between them. The CDR3 is 13 amino acids. CDR3: CATSRVGEETQYF. CDR3 in DNA: TGTGCCACCAGCAGAGTCGGCGAAGAGACCCAGTACTTC.

There are many counts of this clonotype. J is TRBJ2-2 and V is TRBV7-6; D gene unclear. V shed 2 bases and J shed 3 bases, with 10 bases lying between them. The CDR3 runs to 15 residues. Germline V CDR1 and CDR2: SGHVS, FNYEAQ. This chain's CDR3 is CASSLILGYTGELFF. CDR3 in DNA: TGTGCCAGCAGCTTAATCCTTGGATACACCGGGGAGCTGTTTTTT. Complete variable domain (other parts from reference TRBV7-6 and TRBJ2-2): GAGVSQSPRYKVTKRGQDVALRCDPISGHVSLYWYRQALGQGPEFLTYFNYEAQQDKSGLPNDRFSAERPEGSISTLTIQRTEQRDSAMYRCASSLILGYTGELFFGEGSRLTVL.

The CDR3 loop reads CASSPVGANEQYF. Here the CDR3 DNA reads TGTGCCAGCAGTCCCGTGGGGGCGAACGAGCAGTACTTC. The chain uses TRBV6-2 or TRBV6-3 and TRBJ2-7; maybe TRBD1 (6 bases). V gave up 5 bases and J gave up 5 bases, with 13 bases separating them. The germline V gene has CDR1 MNHEY and CDR2 SVGEGT. The CDR3 totals 13 residues.

This clonotype was seen ten or more times. The chain carries TRBV13 and TRBJ2-7; either TRBD1 or TRBD2 may supply D (5 bases each). V was clipped by 2 bases and J by 2 bases, with 13 bases between them. This CDR3 comprises 15 residues. In germline, CDR1 is PRHDT, CDR2 FYEKMQ (reference sequence). DNA of the CDR3: TGTGCCAGCAGCTTAAGAGGGGCAGAGACCTACGAGCAGTACGTC. It translates to CASSLRGAETYEQYV.

This clonotype was seen more than once but under ten times. The chain is built from TRBV5-5 and TRBJ2-1, with 9 bases fitting TRBD1. From germline, CDR1 is SGHKS and CDR2 YYEKEE (reference sequence). The CDR3 loop spans 16 amino acids. Trimming took 0 bases from V and 0 from J; bases not matched to a gene: 1. CDR3 DNA sequence: TGTGCCAGCAGCTTGGAGGGACAGGGCTCCTACAATGAGCAGTTCTTC. It is translated as CASSLEGQGSYNEQFF.

V and J are TRBV7-3 and TRBJ2-3; 7 nucleotides align to TRBD2. This CDR3 has 16 residues. Per germline, CDR1 SGHTA and CDR2 FQGTGA. V dropped 5 bases and J dropped 3; count of bases not matched to a gene: 11. CDR3 nucleotides: TGTGCCAGCAGCGATAATCCTAGGGGAGGGACAGATACGCAGTATTTT. This codes for CASSDNPRGGTDTQYF.